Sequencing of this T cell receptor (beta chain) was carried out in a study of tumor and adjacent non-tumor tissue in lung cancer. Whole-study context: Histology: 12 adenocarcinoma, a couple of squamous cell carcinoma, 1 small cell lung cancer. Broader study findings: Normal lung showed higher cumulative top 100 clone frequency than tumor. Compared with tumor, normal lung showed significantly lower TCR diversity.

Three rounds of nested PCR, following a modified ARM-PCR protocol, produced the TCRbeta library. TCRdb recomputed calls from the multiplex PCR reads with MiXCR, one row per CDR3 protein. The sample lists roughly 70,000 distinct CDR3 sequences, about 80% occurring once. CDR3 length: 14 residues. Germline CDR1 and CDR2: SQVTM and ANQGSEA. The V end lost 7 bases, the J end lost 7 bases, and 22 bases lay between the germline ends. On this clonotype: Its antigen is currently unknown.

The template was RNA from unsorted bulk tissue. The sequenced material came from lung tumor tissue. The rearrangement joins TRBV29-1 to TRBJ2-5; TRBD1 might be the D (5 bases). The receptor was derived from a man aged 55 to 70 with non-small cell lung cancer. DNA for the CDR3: TGCAGCGCCCGGACAAGGGGCCACCCAGTGACCCAGTACTTC. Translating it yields CSARTRGHPVTQYF.